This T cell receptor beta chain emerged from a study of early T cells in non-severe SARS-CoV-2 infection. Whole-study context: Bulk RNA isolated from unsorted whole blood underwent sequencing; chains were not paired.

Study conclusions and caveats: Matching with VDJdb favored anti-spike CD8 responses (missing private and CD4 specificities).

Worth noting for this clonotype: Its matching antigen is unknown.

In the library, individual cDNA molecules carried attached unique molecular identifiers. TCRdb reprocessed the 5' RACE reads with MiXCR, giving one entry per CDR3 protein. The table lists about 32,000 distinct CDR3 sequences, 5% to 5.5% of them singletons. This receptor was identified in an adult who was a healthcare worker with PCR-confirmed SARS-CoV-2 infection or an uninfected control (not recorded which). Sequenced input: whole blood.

Written as DNA, the CDR3 is TGTGCCAGCAGCTTACAGGGGGCGCACACCGGGGAGCTGTTTTTT. Its translation: CASSLQGAHTGELFF. The V and J genes are TRBV7-9 and TRBJ2-2, with 8 nucleotides matching TRBD1. The CDR3 has 15 residues. Germline V gives CDR1 SEHNR, CDR2 FQNEAQ (reference sequence). The V and J ends lost 2 bases and 3 bases, in that order; junction bases with no gene match: 2.